These T cell receptor beta chains were read from a single sample in a study of blood T cell repertoires in COVID-19. Method: immunoSEQ multiplex PCR; TCRdb's copy keeps in-frame clones and lacks some. Of about 220,000 clones in the sample, more than 70% were seen once. Sequencing used peripheral blood. All receptors derive from an elderly woman with acute or convalescent COVID-19. Both conserved end residues are part of each CDR3. Fields, in order: D gene, J gene, CDR3 length, V gene, clone size, CDR3 protein, CDR3 DNA. The D gene is left open where the match is weak. Rows may omit the clone size; those that give it use once, few, many or a size class.

D gene: TRBD2
J gene: TRBJ2-1
CDR3 length: 14
V gene: TRBV5-1
clone size: -
CDR3 protein: CASSLVAGDNEQFF
CDR3 DNA: TGCGCCAGCAGCTTGGTGGCGGGGGACAATGAGCAGTTCTTC

D gene: TRBD1
J gene: TRBJ2-7
CDR3 length: 15
V gene: TRBV4-1
clone size: -
CDR3 protein: CASSQDTGGGYEQYF
CDR3 DNA: TGCGCCAGCAGCCAAGATACAGGGGGCGGGTACGAGCAGTACTTC

D gene: -
J gene: TRBJ2-1
CDR3 length: 15
V gene: TRBV4-3
clone size: -
CDR3 protein: CASSQVVGDHREQFF
CDR3 DNA: TGCGCCAGCAGCCAAGTAGTCGGGGATCACCGCGAGCAGTTCTTC

D gene: -
J gene: TRBJ1-1
CDR3 length: 14
V gene: TRBV19
clone size: -
CDR3 protein: CASSPTGRDTEAFF
CDR3 DNA: TGTGCCAGTAGCCCAACAGGGCGGGACACTGAAGCTTTCTTT

D gene: TRBD1
J gene: TRBJ2-3
CDR3 length: 16
V gene: TRBV7-2
clone size: -
CDR3 protein: CASSLAWGQGGGTQYF
CDR3 DNA: TGTGCCAGCAGCTTAGCATGGGGACAGGGGGGAGGTACGCAGTATTTT

D gene: -
J gene: TRBJ1-2
CDR3 length: 13
V gene: TRBV12-3/TRBV12-4
clone size: -
CDR3 protein: CASSFGQYYGYTF
CDR3 DNA: TGTGCCAGCAGTTTTGGACAGTACTATGGCTACACCTTC

D gene: TRBD1
J gene: TRBJ2-7
CDR3 length: 15
V gene: TRBV18
clone size: -
CDR3 protein: CASAPGGQGAYEQYF
CDR3 DNA: TGTGCCAGCGCCCCAGGGGGACAGGGGGCCTACGAGCAGTACTTC

D gene: TRBD1
J gene: TRBJ1-2
CDR3 length: 14
V gene: TRBV5-1
clone size: few
CDR3 protein: CASNLDRGDRGYTF
CDR3 DNA: TGCGCCAGCAATCTAGACAGGGGTGATCGTGGCTACACCTTC

D gene: TRBD1
J gene: TRBJ1-1
CDR3 length: 13
V gene: TRBV5-6
clone size: -
CDR3 protein: CASSAYRGSRAFF
CDR3 DNA: TGTGCCAGCAGCGCATACAGGGGGAGTCGAGCTTTCTTT

D gene: -
J gene: TRBJ1-5
CDR3 length: 13
V gene: TRBV7-2
clone size: -
CDR3 protein: CASSLEGDQPQHF
CDR3 DNA: TGTGCCAGCAGCTTAGAGGGAGACCAGCCCCAGCATTTT

D gene: TRBD2
J gene: TRBJ2-5
CDR3 length: 16
V gene: TRBV7-9
clone size: -
CDR3 protein: CASSPGLAGGQETQYF
CDR3 DNA: TGTGCCAGCAGCCCAGGGCTAGCGGGGGGCCAAGAGACCCAGTACTTC

D gene: -
J gene: TRBJ1-5
CDR3 length: 17
V gene: TRBV27
clone size: -
CDR3 protein: CASSSLQGYRSNQPQHF
CDR3 DNA: TGTGCCAGCAGTTCCCTACAGGGCTACCGTAGCAATCAGCCCCAGCATTTT

D gene: TRBD1
J gene: TRBJ1-2
CDR3 length: 16
V gene: TRBV6-5
clone size: -
CDR3 protein: CASSYRGTGALYGYTF
CDR3 DNA: TGTGCCAGCAGTTACCGCGGGACAGGGGCCCTCTATGGCTACACCTTC

D gene: TRBD1
J gene: TRBJ2-1
CDR3 length: 14
V gene: TRBV28
clone size: -
CDR3 protein: CASRTGGGYNEQFF
CDR3 DNA: TGTGCCAGCAGAACAGGGGGCGGCTACAATGAGCAGTTCTTC

D gene: TRBD1
J gene: TRBJ1-5
CDR3 length: 15
V gene: TRBV7-9
clone size: -
CDR3 protein: CASSRGQGANQPQHF
CDR3 DNA: TGTGCCAGCAGCCGGGGACAGGGGGCCAATCAGCCCCAGCATTTT

D gene: -
J gene: TRBJ2-5
CDR3 length: 15
V gene: TRBV9
clone size: -
CDR3 protein: CASSVQAITQETQYF
CDR3 DNA: TGTGCCAGCAGCGTCCAGGCCATAACTCAAGAGACCCAGTACTTC

D gene: -
J gene: TRBJ1-2
CDR3 length: 12
V gene: TRBV12-3/TRBV12-4
clone size: -
CDR3 protein: CASSFLSGGYTF
CDR3 DNA: TGTGCCAGCAGTTTTTTGTCGGGAGGCTACACCTTC

D gene: -
J gene: TRBJ2-3
CDR3 length: 16
V gene: TRBV23-1
clone size: -
CDR3 protein: CASSQRREGDTDTQYF
CDR3 DNA: TGCGCCAGCAGTCAACGTAGGGAGGGGGACACAGATACGCAGTATTTT

D gene: TRBD1
J gene: TRBJ1-6
CDR3 length: 16
V gene: TRBV3-1/TRBV3-2
clone size: -
CDR3 protein: CASSPTLTGGVSPLHF
CDR3 DNA: TGTGCCAGCAGCCCGACCCTGACAGGGGGGGTTTCACCCCTCCACTTT

D gene: TRBD1
J gene: TRBJ1-1
CDR3 length: 13
V gene: TRBV6-5
clone size: -
CDR3 protein: CASSYRQGIITFF
CDR3 DNA: TGTGCCAGCAGTTACAGACAGGGTATAATAACTTTCTTT

D gene: -
J gene: TRBJ1-2
CDR3 length: 14
V gene: TRBV14
clone size: -
CDR3 protein: CASSQDRGVYGYTF
CDR3 DNA: TGTGCCAGCAGCCAAGATCGGGGAGTCTATGGCTACACCTTC

D gene: TRBD1
J gene: TRBJ2-5
CDR3 length: 14
V gene: TRBV4-1
clone size: -
CDR3 protein: CASSQDRGRETQYF
CDR3 DNA: TGCGCCAGCAGCCAAGACAGGGGGAGAGAGACCCAGTACTTC

D gene: TRBD1
J gene: TRBJ1-2
CDR3 length: 15
V gene: TRBV24-1
clone size: once
CDR3 protein: CATSDPRTGLYGYTF
CDR3 DNA: TGTGCCACCAGTGATCCCCGGACAGGCCTCTATGGCTACACCTTC

D gene: -
J gene: TRBJ1-6
CDR3 length: 14
V gene: TRBV5-4
clone size: -
CDR3 protein: CASSLEQGHSPLHF
CDR3 DNA: TGTGCCAGCAGCTTGGAACAGGGCCATTCACCCCTCCACTTT

D gene: -
J gene: TRBJ2-1
CDR3 length: 15
V gene: TRBV4-2
clone size: -
CDR3 protein: CASSQDDSNYNEQFF
CDR3 DNA: TGTGCCAGCAGCCAAGACGACAGCAACTACAATGAGCAGTTCTTC

D gene: TRBD1
J gene: TRBJ2-7
CDR3 length: 14
V gene: TRBV25-1
clone size: -
CDR3 protein: CASSAGTGKNEQYF
CDR3 DNA: TGTGCCAGCAGTGCCGGGACAGGGAAGAACGAGCAGTACTTC

D gene: TRBD1
J gene: TRBJ1-1
CDR3 length: 14
V gene: TRBV9
clone size: few
CDR3 protein: CASRSGTENTEAFF
CDR3 DNA: TGTGCCAGCAGGTCCGGGACAGAGAACACTGAAGCTTTCTTT

D gene: -
J gene: TRBJ1-6
CDR3 length: 18
V gene: TRBV4-1
clone size: -
CDR3 protein: CASSQALGHAADNSPLHF
CDR3 DNA: TGCGCCAGCAGCCAAGCGTTGGGGCATGCCGCCGATAATTCACCCCTCCACTTT

D gene: TRBD1
J gene: TRBJ1-5
CDR3 length: 16
V gene: TRBV27
clone size: -
CDR3 protein: CASSLSRTGANQPQHF
CDR3 DNA: TGTGCCAGCAGTCTCTCCCGGACAGGGGCAAATCAGCCCCAGCATTTT

D gene: -
J gene: TRBJ1-1
CDR3 length: 14
V gene: TRBV7-9
clone size: -
CDR3 protein: CANTNLQGNTEAFF
CDR3 DNA: TGTGCCAACACTAATCTCCAGGGGAACACTGAAGCTTTCTTT

D gene: -
J gene: TRBJ1-2
CDR3 length: 12
V gene: TRBV30
clone size: -
CDR3 protein: CAWSRGNYGYTF
CDR3 DNA: TGTGCCTGGAGTCGAGGCAACTATGGCTACACCTTC

D gene: -
J gene: TRBJ1-5
CDR3 length: 12
V gene: TRBV12-5
clone size: -
CDR3 protein: CASGLTAGPQHF
CDR3 DNA: TGTGCTAGTGGTTTAACAGCCGGGCCCCAGCATTTT

D gene: TRBD1
J gene: TRBJ1-1
CDR3 length: 14
V gene: TRBV7-9
clone size: -
CDR3 protein: CASSRTGVGTEAFF
CDR3 DNA: TGTGCCAGCAGCCGAACAGGGGTCGGCACTGAAGCTTTCTTT

D gene: TRBD1
J gene: TRBJ1-2
CDR3 length: 13
V gene: TRBV29-1
clone size: -
CDR3 protein: CSVGQGASSGYTF
CDR3 DNA: TGCAGCGTGGGACAGGGGGCGAGTAGTGGCTACACCTTC

D gene: -
J gene: TRBJ1-2
CDR3 length: 15
V gene: TRBV19
clone size: -
CDR3 protein: CASNARAFPNYGYTF
CDR3 DNA: TGTGCCAGTAACGCCAGGGCCTTTCCTAACTATGGCTACACCTTC

D gene: -
J gene: TRBJ1-2
CDR3 length: 12
V gene: TRBV12-3/TRBV12-4
clone size: -
CDR3 protein: CASSRTSDGYTF
CDR3 DNA: TGTGCCAGCAGTAGGACATCCGATGGCTACACCTTC

D gene: -
J gene: TRBJ2-1
CDR3 length: 16
V gene: TRBV1
clone size: -
CDR3 protein: CTSSLQAGGPSNEQFF
CDR3 DNA: TGCACCAGCAGCCTACAAGCGGGGGGGCCTTCCAATGAGCAGTTCTTC

D gene: -
J gene: TRBJ2-1
CDR3 length: 15
V gene: TRBV19
clone size: -
CDR3 protein: CASSITQGRYNEQFF
CDR3 DNA: TGTGCCAGTAGTATAACACAGGGAAGATACAATGAGCAGTTCTTC

D gene: -
J gene: TRBJ1-5
CDR3 length: 12
V gene: TRBV12-3/TRBV12-4
clone size: -
CDR3 protein: CASRGEYQPQHF
CDR3 DNA: TGTGCCAGCAGGGGCGAATATCAGCCCCAGCATTTT

D gene: TRBD1
J gene: TRBJ1-4
CDR3 length: 16
V gene: TRBV6-1
clone size: -
CDR3 protein: CASSEDRGATNEKLFF
CDR3 DNA: TGTGCCAGCAGTGAAGACAGGGGTGCAACTAATGAAAAACTGTTTTTT

D gene: TRBD1
J gene: TRBJ1-2
CDR3 length: 16
V gene: TRBV5-1
clone size: few
CDR3 protein: CASSLGPGQHFYGYTF
CDR3 DNA: TGCGCCAGCAGCTTGGGGCCGGGACAGCACTTCTATGGCTACACCTTC

D gene: -
J gene: TRBJ2-7
CDR3 length: 14
V gene: TRBV6-2/TRBV6-3
clone size: few
CDR3 protein: CASSYARDNGEQYF
CDR3 DNA: TGTGCCAGCAGTTACGCCCGGGACAACGGCGAGCAGTACTTC

D gene: TRBD1
J gene: TRBJ1-1
CDR3 length: 15
V gene: TRBV12-5
clone size: -
CDR3 protein: CASGLGGQMNTEAFF
CDR3 DNA: TGTGCTAGTGGTTTGGGGGGACAGATGAACACTGAAGCTTTCTTT

D gene: -
J gene: TRBJ1-2
CDR3 length: 16
V gene: TRBV28
clone size: -
CDR3 protein: CASSRTGHSLNYGYTF
CDR3 DNA: TGTGCCAGCAGCCGTACCGGACACTCCTTGAACTATGGCTACACCTTC

D gene: TRBD1
J gene: TRBJ2-2
CDR3 length: 15
V gene: TRBV7-3
clone size: -
CDR3 protein: CASSSRQGDTGELFF
CDR3 DNA: TGTGCCAGCAGCTCCCGACAGGGGGACACCGGGGAGCTGTTTTTT

D gene: TRBD1
J gene: TRBJ2-5
CDR3 length: 13
V gene: TRBV3-1/TRBV3-2
clone size: -
CDR3 protein: CASRSRGPETQYF
CDR3 DNA: TGTGCCAGCAGGAGCAGGGGGCCAGAGACCCAGTACTTC

D gene: -
J gene: TRBJ1-5
CDR3 length: 13
V gene: TRBV30
clone size: -
CDR3 protein: CASGQNSNQPQHF
CDR3 DNA: TGTGCCTCCGGACAGAATAGCAATCAGCCCCAGCATTTT

D gene: -
J gene: TRBJ1-1
CDR3 length: 13
V gene: TRBV11-2
clone size: -
CDR3 protein: CASSLESGTEAFF
CDR3 DNA: TGTGCCAGCAGCTTAGAATCGGGAACTGAAGCTTTCTTT

D gene: -
J gene: TRBJ2-1
CDR3 length: 12
V gene: TRBV12-3/TRBV12-4
clone size: -
CDR3 protein: CASTIRGGEQFF
CDR3 DNA: TGTGCCAGCACCATTAGGGGGGGAGAGCAGTTCTTC

D gene: TRBD2
J gene: TRBJ2-7
CDR3 length: 14
V gene: TRBV20-1
clone size: -
CDR3 protein: CSASGLAVSYEQYF
CDR3 DNA: TGCAGTGCGAGTGGACTAGCGGTGTCCTACGAGCAGTACTTC

D gene: -
J gene: TRBJ2-3
CDR3 length: 14
V gene: TRBV11-2
clone size: -
CDR3 protein: CASSFGHEMDTQYF
CDR3 DNA: TGTGCCAGCAGCTTTGGACATGAGATGGATACGCAGTATTTT